The 16 T cell receptor beta chains listed next were all sequenced from one sample in a study of T cell responses to AZD1222 COVID-19 vaccine. The method was immunoSEQ multiplex PCR; TCRdb's version includes in-frame clones alone and lacks a portion of them. The table lists some 200,000 clones, 75% to 90% of them singletons. The sample was peripheral blood, taken on day 0 of AZD1222 vaccination. Every receptor here comes from an adult in good health.

The CDR3 DNA reads TGTGCCAGCAGCCCGAGCGGGGGGACCTACAATGAGCAGTTCTTC. The encoded protein is CASSPSGGTYNEQFF. The chain joins TRBV11-2 to TRBJ2-1; 9 bases are a match to TRBD2. Germline CDR1 SGHAT, CDR2 FQNNGV. The CDR3 consists of 15 residues. V was pared by 5 bases and J by 2 bases, with 4 bases of the junction left unmatched.

V and J are TRBV2 and TRBJ2-3; D not certain. From germline, CDR1 is SNHLY and CDR2 FYNNEI. Trimming took 3 bases from V and 5 from J, leaving 3 bases between them. The CDR3 contains 11 residues. CDR3 residues: CASSEEDTQYF. The CDR3 nucleotides read TGTGCCAGCAGTGAGGAAGATACGCAGTATTTT. Filled out from reference TRBV2 and TRBJ2-3, the complete variable domain reads EPEVTQTPSHQVTQMGQEVILRCVPISNHLYFYWYRQILGQKVEFLVSFYNNEISEKSEIFDDQFSVERPDGSNFTLKIRSTKLEDSAMYFCASSEEDTQYFGPGTRLTVL.

The chain employs TRBV30 and TRBJ2-3; D gene unclear. Trimming shortened V by 2 bases and J by 5 bases, and 20 bases separated the two germline ends. This CDR3 is 16 amino acids long. The germline CDR1 and CDR2 sequences are GTSNPN and SVGIG (reference sequence). The CDR3 DNA follows: TGTGCCTGGAGTAAAGCCGGAGCCCTCAAAGTAGATACGCAGTATTTT. This translates into CAWSKAGALKVDTQYF.

The V call is TRBV4-2, the J call TRBJ2-2; TRBD1 might be the D (6 bases). Between the trimmed V and J ends, which lost 2 bases and 5 bases, there was a span of 18 bases. Looked up from germline, CDR1 is LGHNA and CDR2 is YNFKEQ. This CDR3 is 17 amino acids long. CDR3 residues: CASSQPRTGIITGELFF. CDR3 sequence (DNA): TGTGCCAGCAGCCAACCCCGCACAGGGATAATAACCGGGGAGCTGTTTTTT.

V and J are TRBV19 and TRBJ1-6; 9 nucleotides line up with TRBD1. Germline V gene lookup returns CDR1 LNHDA and CDR2 SQIVND (reference sequence). The CDR3 runs 17 residues. V shed 5 bases and J 2 bases; nucleotides not matched to a gene: 7. The CDR3: CASSPRTGATYNSPLHF. For the CDR3, the DNA is TGTGCCAGTAGTCCCCGGACAGGGGCCACCTATAATTCACCCCTCCACTTT. The full variable domain, rest sourced from reference TRBV19 and TRBJ1-6, is DGGITQSPKYLFRKEGQNVTLSCEQNLNHDAMYWYRQDPGQGLRLIYYSQIVNDFQKGDIAEGYSVSREKKESFPLTVTSAQKNPTAFYLCASSPRTGATYNSPLHFGNGTRLTVT.

The chain joins TRBV5-1 to TRBJ1-6; 9 nucleotides line up with TRBD1. Germline V gene data show CDR1 as SGHRS and CDR2 as YFSETQ. CDR3 length equals 18 residues. The V and J ends lost 0 bases and 3 bases, in that order; junction bases with no gene match: 7. CDR3 in amino acids: CASSLVGQGQLYNSPLHF. The CDR3 coding sequence is TGCGCCAGCAGCTTGGTTGGACAGGGGCAACTCTATAATTCACCCCTCCACTTT.

The DNA of the CDR3 is TGTGCCACCAGCAGAGATAGAGAGACCCAGTACTTC. Translating gives CATSRDRETQYF. The chain is built from TRBV15 and TRBJ2-5; D is unclear. CDR3 length: 12 residues. V lost 0 bases, J lost 4 bases, and 3 bases lay in between. Germline values: CDR1 LNHNV, CDR2 YYDKDF (reference sequence).

This clone was detected once. This sequence joins TRBV7-2 and TRBJ2-7; unclear D gene. CDR3 size: 12 residues. V was pared by 5 bases and J by 5 bases, with 10 bases between. Germline V gene data show CDR1 as SGHTA and CDR2 as FQGNSA. The CDR3 bases are TGTGCCAGCAGCGTAGGTCGGAACGAGCAGTACTTC. Translated: CASSVGRNEQYF. Based on the CDR3 plus reference TRBV7-2 and TRBJ2-7, the full variable domain is GAGVSQSPSNKVTEKGKDVELRCDPISGHTALYWYRQSLGQGLEFLIYFQGNSAPDKSGLPSDRFSAERTGGSVSTLTIQRTQQEDSAVYLCASSVGRNEQYFGPGTRLTVT.

The chain has TRBV28 and TRBJ2-3; 9 bases line up with TRBD1. The CDR3 contains 16 residues. The germline V gene has CDR1 MDHEN and CDR2 SYDVKM. V lost 2 bases to trimming and J lost 0 bases; unmatched junction nucleotides: 3. This CDR3 reads CASSLPGQGSTDTQYF. The CDR3 region has the DNA TGTGCCAGCAGTTTACCGGGACAGGGAAGCACAGATACGCAGTATTTT. The full variable domain, its missing parts supplied by reference TRBV28 and TRBJ2-3, is DVKVTQSSRYLVKRTGEKVFLECVQDMDHENMFWYRQDPGLGLRLIYFSYDVKMKEKGDIPEGYSVSREKKERFSLILESASTNQTSMYLCASSLPGQGSTDTQYFGPGTRLTVL.

The chain couples TRBV12-5 to TRBJ1-1; the D is unclear. V lost 4 bases and J 3 bases, leaving 9 bases between the germline ends. This CDR3 is 13 amino acids long. The germline V gene encodes CDR1 LGHNT and CDR2 FRNRAP. In DNA, the CDR3 is TGTGCTAGTGGTTCCAAAGTGTACACTGAAGCTTTCTTT. This translates into CASGSKVYTEAFF.

This rearrangement joins TRBV6-5 to TRBJ1-2; TRBD1 is a possible D gene (5 bases). Germline assignment: CDR1 MNHEY and CDR2 SVGAGI. This CDR3 region has 12 residues. Trimming removed 7 bases from V and 7 bases from J, with 13 bases in between. CDR3 in amino acids: CASKDQDIGYTF. CDR3 bases: TGTGCCAGCAAGGACCAGGACATTGGCTACACCTTC.

This chain connects TRBV28 to TRBJ1-6; D gene uncertain. Germline CDR1 MDHEN, CDR2 SYDVKM. With 10 bases removed from V and 0 bases from J, the gap between germline ends came to 13 bases. This CDR3 is 15 amino acids long. The CDR3 region is CATHRGSSYNSPLHF. The CDR3 DNA follows: TGTGCCACCCATCGAGGGAGCTCCTATAATTCACCCCTCCACTTT.

This chain links TRBV7-9 with TRBJ2-7, with D tentatively TRBD1 or TRBD2 (5 bases each). The germline V gene encodes CDR1 SEHNR and CDR2 FQNEAQ (reference sequence). The CDR3 is 17 amino acids. The V end lost 4 bases, the J end lost 2 bases, and 21 bases lay between the germline ends. CDR3 sequence: CASSSTRDGPTTYEQYF. The CDR3 nucleotides are TGTGCCAGCAGCTCGACCCGGGACGGACCTACAACCTACGAGCAGTACTTC.

The chain combines TRBV9 with TRBJ2-5; no reliable D call. In germline, CDR1 is SGDLS, CDR2 YYNGEE. V lost 0 bases and J lost 0, with 9 bases in between. The length of the CDR3 is 15 residues. This CDR3 is CASSVATSYQETQYF. The DNA for the CDR3 is TGTGCCAGCAGCGTAGCAACCTCGTACCAAGAGACCCAGTACTTC.

The chain employs TRBV28 and TRBJ1-4; D unresolved. Germline V gene data show CDR1 as MDHEN and CDR2 as SYDVKM. CDR3 size: 14 residues. V gave up 6 bases and J gave up 0 bases, with 8 bases separating them. CDR3 in DNA: TGTGCCAGCAGCACGCAGCCAACTAATGAAAAACTGTTTTTT. It is translated as CASSTQPTNEKLFF.

This chain links TRBV7-2 with TRBJ2-3; 13 positions match TRBD2. With V trimmed by 4 bases and J by 6 bases, 7 bases remained unmatched. The CDR3 is made up of 16 amino acids. Germline values: CDR1 SGHTA, CDR2 FQGNSA. DNA for the CDR3: TGTGCCAGCAGCTCCGGACTAGCGGGGGTCTCGGATACGCAGTATTTT. It is translated as CASSSGLAGVSDTQYF.